These 23 T cell receptor beta chains originate from one sample sequenced in a study of cytomegalovirus exposure and HLA in healthy donors. TCRdb's table, derived via immunoSEQ multiplex PCR, lists solely in-frame clones and lacks some. The data show 120,000 to 150,000 clones, roughly 89% seen once. Sequences were obtained from PBMCs. Every receptor here comes from a man aged 18 to 35 in good health and CMV-seropositive.

The chain employs TRBV30 and TRBJ1-2; no firm D call. Trimming pared 7 bases from V and 5 bases from J, leaving 14 bases between. Germline V gives CDR1 GTSNPN, CDR2 SVGIG (reference sequence). The CDR3 loop spans 12 amino acids. The CDR3 reads CASRTTGYGYTF. The CDR3 nucleotides are TGTGCCTCCCGTACCACCGGGTATGGCTACACCTTC. The full variable domain, rest sourced from reference TRBV30 and TRBJ1-2, is SQTIHQWPATLVQPVGSPLSLECTVEGTSNPNLYWYRQAAGRGLQLLFYSVGIGQISSEVPQNLSASRPQDRQFILSSKKLLLSDSGFYLCASRTTGYGYTFGSGTRLTVV.

V gene TRBV5-4 combines with J gene TRBJ1-2; D may be TRBD1 (5 bases). The CDR3 is 13 residues long. The germline V gene encodes CDR1 SGHNT and CDR2 YYREEE (reference sequence). V dropped 4 bases and J dropped 4 bases, with 11 bases sitting between them. Here the CDR3 DNA reads TGTGCCAGCAGCGCAGACAGCCTCTATGGCTACACCTTC. Translating gives CASSADSLYGYTF.

Only one count was recorded for this clone. The chain couples TRBV4-1 to TRBJ2-1; TRBD2 matches at 12 bases. The CDR3 spans 16 residues. Trimming cost V 2 bases and J 3 bases; bases outside gene matches: 2. Germline V gene lookup returns CDR1 MGHRA and CDR2 YSYEKL. The CDR3 reads CASSQRTSGVYNEQFF. The DNA for the CDR3 is TGCGCCAGCAGCCAAAGGACTAGCGGGGTCTACAATGAGCAGTTCTTC.

The CDR3 bases are TGTGCCTGGAGTGTCCAGACAAGTTATAATTCACCCCTCCACTTT. The encoded protein is CAWSVQTSYNSPLHF. The chain links TRBV30 to TRBJ1-6; no clear D. Germline assignment: CDR1 GTSNPN and CDR2 SVGIG (reference sequence). The CDR3 covers 15 residues. The ends were cut back, 0 bases at V and 4 bases at J, with 10 bases in the middle.

The rearrangement joins TRBV10-1 to TRBJ2-5, with 8 nucleotides matching TRBD2. V gave up 0 bases and J gave up 5 bases; unmatched junction bases: 5. This CDR3 is 15 amino acids long. Germline assignment: CDR1 WNHNN and CDR2 SYGVQD (reference sequence). The CDR3 here is CASSESYPGGETQYF. DNA of the CDR3: TGCGCCAGCAGTGAGTCATACCCGGGAGGGGAGACCCAGTACTTC.

The CDR3 here is CASSLSYRGTEAFF. The CDR3 nucleotides read TGTGCCAGCAGTTTGAGTTACCGGGGGACTGAAGCTTTCTTT. This chain joins TRBV7-6 and TRBJ1-1; perhaps TRBD1 as D (5 bases). The CDR3 runs to 14 residues. In germline, CDR1 is SGHVS, CDR2 FNYEAQ. V lost 6 bases, J lost 5 bases, and 16 bases lay in between.

The chain recombines TRBV7-9 with TRBJ1-3; D unclear. V dropped 5 bases and J dropped 4 bases, with 18 bases sitting between them. The CDR3 consists of 16 residues. Germline V gene sequence: CDR1 SEHNR, CDR2 FQNEAQ (reference sequence). CDR3 DNA sequence: TGTGCCAGCAGCAGATGGGAGGGATCGCCCGGAAACACCATATATTTT. Residues: CASSRWEGSPGNTIYF.

CDR3 DNA: TGTGCCAGCAGCTTGTCAACGGGGAGCACAGATACGCAGTATTTT. Amino acids: CASSLSTGSTDTQYF. The chain combines TRBV5-6 with TRBJ2-3, with D possibly being TRBD2 (5 bases). CDR3 length equals 15 residues. Trimming left V 1 base short and J 0 bases short, with 9 bases between. Germline-derived CDR1 and CDR2 are SGHDT and YYEEEE. The entire variable domain, with the rest obtained from reference TRBV5-6 and TRBJ2-3, is as follows: DAGVTQSPTHLIKTRGQQVTLRCSPKSGHDTVSWYQQALGQGPQFIFQYYEEEERQRGNFPDRFSGHQFPNYSSELNVNALLLGDSALYLCASSLSTGSTDTQYFGPGTRLTVL.

The rearrangement links TRBV6-6 to TRBJ2-7, with D possibly TRBD1 on 5 matching bases. V dropped 0 bases and J dropped 2 bases, with 5 bases sitting between them. Germline CDR1 is MNHNY and CDR2 is SVGAGI (reference sequence). The CDR3 is 13 amino acids. CDR3 residues: CASSYSDTYEQYF. In nucleotides, the CDR3 is TGTGCCAGCAGTTACTCGGACACCTACGAGCAGTACTTC.

This clone was seen just once. V is TRBV27 and J is TRBJ1-1; D might be TRBD1 (6 bases). CDR3 length: 12 amino acids. The germline gives CDR1 MNHEY, CDR2 SMNVEV (reference sequence). Trimming took off 1 base at V and 10 bases at J, with 10 bases between the two ends. CDR3 region: CASSLFQGPAFF. The CDR3, as DNA: TGTGCCAGCAGTTTATTCCAGGGGCCAGCTTTCTTT.

This chain joins TRBV4-2 and TRBJ2-5; maybe TRBD2 (6 bases). Germline V gene sequence: CDR1 LGHNA, CDR2 YNFKEQ. The V end lost 0 bases, the J end lost 4 bases, and 18 bases lay between the germline ends. The CDR3 has 17 amino acids. The chain's CDR3 is CASSQDLRYPEGETQYF. The CDR3 DNA follows: TGTGCCAGCAGCCAAGACTTGAGGTACCCGGAGGGAGAGACCCAGTACTTC.

V is TRBV30 and J is TRBJ2-5; 8 bases map to TRBD1. This CDR3 comprises 15 residues. The germline V gene encodes CDR1 GTSNPN and CDR2 SVGIG (reference sequence). The junction had 13 bases not matched to a gene; V was cut back by 3 bases and J by 7 bases. The CDR3 protein is CAWRTSSGGLGTQYF. CDR3 DNA: TGTGCCTGGAGGACGTCCTCAGGGGGCCTTGGGACCCAGTACTTC. Filled out from reference TRBV30 and TRBJ2-5, the complete variable domain reads SQTIHQWPATLVQPVGSPLSLECTVEGTSNPNLYWYRQAAGRGLQLLFYSVGIGQISSEVPQNLSASRPQDRQFILSSKKLLLSDSGFYLCAWRTSSGGLGTQYFGPGTRLLVL.

The chain combines TRBV18 with TRBJ1-4; 9 bases are shared with TRBD1. CDR3 length equals 15 residues. CDR1 KGHSH and CDR2 LQKENI come from the germline V gene. V gave up 3 bases and J gave up 8 bases; unmatched junction bases: 7. In nucleotides, the CDR3 is TGTGCCAGCTCACCCAGGACAGGGGTTAACGAAAAACTGTTTTTT. It codes for CASSPRTGVNEKLFF.

The V gene is TRBV7-2, the J gene TRBJ1-2, with D possibly matching TRBD1 (5 bases). The CDR3 totals 14 residues. With 1 base removed from V and 6 bases from J, the gap between germline ends came to 12 bases. Germline V gene data show CDR1 as SGHTA and CDR2 as FQGNSA. The CDR3 nucleotides are TGTGCCAGCAGCTTAGACACCAGGGCTGATGGCTACACCTTC. As protein: CASSLDTRADGYTF.

This clone was observed a handful of times. This chain links TRBV6-1 with TRBJ1-6, with D uncertain. Germline values: CDR1 MNHNS, CDR2 SASEGT. V was trimmed by 2 bases and J by 13 bases, leaving 12 bases between them. The CDR3 extends over 13 amino acids. The CDR3 DNA reads TGTGCCAGCAGTGAATCGCAGGCAGACCCCCTCCACTTT. Translated: CASSESQADPLHF.

J is TRBJ2-2 and V is TRBV30; D is ambiguous. Germline-derived CDR1 and CDR2 are GTSNPN and SVGIG (reference sequence). The V end lost 3 bases, the J end lost 2 bases, and 7 bases lay between the germline ends. This CDR3 has 13 residues. The CDR3 DNA reads TGTGCCTGGAGAAAGAGAAACACCGGGGAGCTGTTTTTT. Its translation: CAWRKRNTGELFF.

The chain has TRBV15 and TRBJ2-1, with a tentative D call TRBD2 (6 bases). V gave up 0 bases and J gave up 5 bases, with 14 bases separating them. The CDR3 is 16 amino acids. Germline CDR1 LNHNV, CDR2 YYDKDF (reference sequence). The CDR3 coding sequence is TGTGCCACCAGCAGAGATCGGGCGGGAACGGACAATGAGCAGTTCTTC. The encoded protein is CATSRDRAGTDNEQFF.

The rearrangement links TRBV19 to TRBJ1-5, with D perhaps TRBD1 (5 bases). CDR3 size: 14 residues. Germline assignment: CDR1 LNHDA and CDR2 SQIVND (reference sequence). Deletions cut 9 bases from V and 1 base from J, with 13 bases between. The CDR3 spells CASAGPMSNQPQHF. CDR3 DNA sequence: TGTGCCAGCGCGGGACCGATGAGCAATCAGCCCCAGCATTTT.

V is TRBV5-6 and J is TRBJ2-7; 9 nucleotides match TRBD2. The CDR3 has 14 amino acids. V lost 0 bases, J lost 4 bases, and 2 bases stayed unmatched. Germline V gives CDR1 SGHDT, CDR2 YYEEEE. CDR3 residues: CASSLVSGGYEQYF. The CDR3 DNA reads as TGTGCCAGCAGCTTGGTTAGCGGGGGTTACGAGCAGTACTTC.

The chain has TRBV28 and TRBJ2-7; a weak D match, TRBD2 (5 bases). This CDR3 spans 13 amino acids. Germline V gives CDR1 MDHEN, CDR2 SYDVKM. V lost 3 bases and J lost 6, with 12 bases in between. DNA of the CDR3: TGTGCCAGCAGTTTGTGGGAGAACCCCGAGCAGTACTTC. Its protein is CASSLWENPEQYF. Filled out from reference TRBV28 and TRBJ2-7, the complete variable domain reads DVKVTQSSRYLVKRTGEKVFLECVQDMDHENMFWYRQDPGLGLRLIYFSYDVKMKEKGDIPEGYSVSREKKERFSLILESASTNQTSMYLCASSLWENPEQYFGPGTRLTVT.

The rearrangement joins TRBV5-5 to TRBJ2-2, with 9 positions matching TRBD1. The J segment lost 3 bases and the V segment lost 3 bases, leaving 3 bases of the junction unmatched. The CDR3 length is 15 residues. Germline CDR1 SGHKS, CDR2 YYEKEE (reference sequence). The CDR3 protein is CASSSGQGYTGELFF. DNA of the CDR3: TGTGCCAGCAGCTCGGGACAGGGATACACCGGGGAGCTGTTTTTT.

The V call is TRBV2, the J call TRBJ1-1, with TRBD1 matching over 11 bases. CDR3 length equals 13 residues. J gave up 5 bases and V 8 bases, and 4 bases lay outside the gene matches. Germline CDR1 reads SNHLY; CDR2 reads FYNNEI. The CDR3: CASGGQGGTEAFF. The CDR3 DNA reads TGTGCCAGCGGGGGACAGGGGGGAACTGAAGCTTTCTTT.

This clone was counted once. The CDR3 protein is CASSKTGNTEAFF. CDR3 bases: TGTGCCAGCAGCAAAACAGGGAACACTGAAGCTTTCTTT. The rearrangement uses TRBV5-4 and TRBJ1-1; weak D call: TRBD1 (5 bases). Germline CDR1 and CDR2: SGHNT and YYREEE (reference sequence). The ends were cut back, 4 bases at V and 1 base at J, with 8 bases in the middle. CDR3 length: 13 amino acids. Full variable domain (outside the CDR3, taken from reference TRBV5-4 and TRBJ1-1): ETGVTQSPTHLIKTRGQQVTLRCSSQSGHNTVSWYQQALGQGPQFIFQYYREEENGRGNFPPRFSGLQFPNYSSELNVNALELDDSALYLCASSKTGNTEAFFGQGTRLTVV.